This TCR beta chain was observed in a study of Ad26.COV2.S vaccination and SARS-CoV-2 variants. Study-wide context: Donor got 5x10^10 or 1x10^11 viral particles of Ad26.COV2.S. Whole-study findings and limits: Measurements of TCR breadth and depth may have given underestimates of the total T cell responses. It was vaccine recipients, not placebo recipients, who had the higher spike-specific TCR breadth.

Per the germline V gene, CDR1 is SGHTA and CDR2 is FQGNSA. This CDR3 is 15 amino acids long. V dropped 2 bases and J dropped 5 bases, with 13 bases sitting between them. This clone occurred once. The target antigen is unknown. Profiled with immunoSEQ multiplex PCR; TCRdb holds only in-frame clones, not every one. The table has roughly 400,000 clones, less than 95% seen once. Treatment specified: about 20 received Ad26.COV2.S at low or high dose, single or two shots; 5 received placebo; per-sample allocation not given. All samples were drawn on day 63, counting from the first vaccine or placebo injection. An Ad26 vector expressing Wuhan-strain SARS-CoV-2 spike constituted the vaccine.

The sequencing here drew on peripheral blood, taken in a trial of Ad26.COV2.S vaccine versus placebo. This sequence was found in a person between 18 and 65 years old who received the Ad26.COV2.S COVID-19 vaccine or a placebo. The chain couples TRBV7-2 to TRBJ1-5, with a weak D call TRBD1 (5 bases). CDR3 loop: CASSLRSGFDQPQHF. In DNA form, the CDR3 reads TGTGCCAGCAGCTTAAGATCAGGGTTTGATCAGCCCCAGCATTTT.